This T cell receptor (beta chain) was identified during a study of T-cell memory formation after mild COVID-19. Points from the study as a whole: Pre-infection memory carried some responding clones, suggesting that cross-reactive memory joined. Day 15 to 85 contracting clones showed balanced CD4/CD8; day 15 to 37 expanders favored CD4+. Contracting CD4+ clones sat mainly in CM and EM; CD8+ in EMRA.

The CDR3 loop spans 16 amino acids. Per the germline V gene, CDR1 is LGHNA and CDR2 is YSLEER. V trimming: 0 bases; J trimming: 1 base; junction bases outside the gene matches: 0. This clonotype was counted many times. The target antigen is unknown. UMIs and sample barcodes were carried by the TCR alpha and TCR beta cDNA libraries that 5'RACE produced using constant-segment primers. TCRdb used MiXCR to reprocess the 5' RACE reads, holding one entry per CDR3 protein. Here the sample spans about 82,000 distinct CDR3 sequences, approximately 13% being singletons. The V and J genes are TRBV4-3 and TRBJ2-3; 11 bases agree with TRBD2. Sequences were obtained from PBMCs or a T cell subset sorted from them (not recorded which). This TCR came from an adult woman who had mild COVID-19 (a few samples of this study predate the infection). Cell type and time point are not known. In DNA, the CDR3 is TGCGCCAGCAGCCAAGAACTAGCGGGAGGCACAGATACGCAGTATTTT. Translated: CASSQELAGGTDTQYF.